This paragraph covers one TCR beta chain sequence. Its antigen is as yet unknown. These data are taken from a study of OX40 agonist ivuxolimab in advanced cancers. Looking at the study overall: Dose-escalation patients' cancers were hepatocellular carcinoma, melanoma, renal cell or head and neck cancer. Three dose-escalation patients had partial responses: one with hepatocellular carcinoma and two with cutaneous melanoma.

Autoimmune disease history or systemic immunosuppression was exclusionary. Sequencing used immunoSEQ multiplex PCR; TCRdb keeps in-frame clones, though not all of them. This table holds approximately 72,000 clones, 65% to 85% found once. Germline V gene data show CDR1 as LNHDA and CDR2 as SQIVND (reference sequence). The CDR3 length is 16 residues. J lost 3 bases, V lost 5 bases, and 11 bases had no gene match. Regarding the study as a whole: Clonal expansion from baseline to week 6 occurred in both CD4+ and CD8+ T cells.

Sequencing used CD4+ or CD8+ T cells sorted from blood, obtained in a trial of the OX40 agonist ivuxolimab. The clonotype was recovered from an adult with an advanced solid tumor such as melanoma, head and neck, liver or kidney cancer. The rearrangement links TRBV19 to TRBJ2-3, with 7 bases fitting TRBD1. CDR3 amino acids: CASSSPRTGLTDTQYF. In DNA form, the CDR3 reads TGTGCCAGTAGTTCGCCCCGGACAGGTCTTACAGATACGCAGTATTTT.